Listed here are 26 T cell receptor beta chains from one sample, sequenced in a study of T-cell memory formation after mild COVID-19. Each CDR3 protein gets one entry after TCRdb re-called the 5' RACE reads with MiXCR. The repertoire holds over 350,000 distinct CDR3 sequences, with roughly 15% as singletons. The sample consisted of PBMCs or a T cell subset sorted from them (not recorded which). The receptors originated from a man younger than 35 who had mild COVID-19 (a few samples of this study predate the infection). Cell type and time point are not known.

V and J are TRBV7-3 and TRBJ1-6; D ambiguous. The CDR3 sequence is 14 residues long. V was trimmed by 6 bases and J by 7 bases, leaving 13 bases between them. Germline V gene lookup returns CDR1 SGHTA and CDR2 FQGTGA. The CDR3: CASSPGGWNSPLHF. The CDR3 nucleotides are TGTGCCAGCAGTCCTGGAGGGTGGAATTCACCCCTCCACTTT.

This clonotype showed up just a few times. This chain joins TRBV6-5 and TRBJ1-1; D is uncertain. The length of the CDR3 is 14 residues. Germline assignment: CDR1 MNHEY and CDR2 SVGAGI. V was trimmed by 2 bases and J by 0 bases, leaving 7 bases between them. CDR3 amino acids: CASSYPGMNTEAFF. The CDR3 DNA reads as TGTGCCAGCAGTTACCCAGGTATGAACACTGAAGCTTTCTTT.

The rearrangement joins TRBV6-2 or TRBV6-3 to TRBJ2-1; 14 bases are shared with TRBD2. The CDR3 extends over 16 amino acids. Losses at the gene ends were 5 bases for V and 10 bases for J; bases not matched to a gene: 10. Germline V gives CDR1 MNHEY, CDR2 SVGEGT. CDR3 protein: CASSRGRGLAGAEQFF. The CDR3 DNA follows: TGTGCCAGCAGTCGCGGCCGGGGACTAGCGGGGGCCGAGCAGTTCTTC.

The chain recombines TRBV27 with TRBJ2-7; TRBD1 agrees at 12 bases. CDR1 and CDR2 from the germline V gene are MNHEY and SMNVEV (reference sequence). This CDR3 is 14 amino acids long. Trimming at V came to 3 bases and at J to 6 bases, leaving 3 bases not matched to a gene. Here the CDR3 DNA reads TGTGCCAGCAGTTTCCGGGACAGGGGGCTCGAGCAGTACTTC. It specifies CASSFRDRGLEQYF.

The chain is built from TRBV7-2 and TRBJ2-5; TRBD2 aligns across 11 bases. The germline CDR1 and CDR2 sequences are SGHTA and FQGNSA. The CDR3 covers 15 residues. The V gene end was trimmed by 5 bases and the J gene end by 5 bases; junction bases not matched to a gene: 7. CDR3 residues: CASSQGLAAPETQYF. DNA of the CDR3: TGTGCCAGCAGCCAGGGACTAGCGGCACCCGAGACCCAGTACTTC. Supplemented by reference TRBV7-2 and TRBJ2-5, the full variable domain reads GAGVSQSPSNKVTEKGKDVELRCDPISGHTALYWYRQSLGQGLEFLIYFQGNSAPDKSGLPSDRFSAERTGGSVSTLTIQRTQQEDSAVYLCASSQGLAAPETQYFGPGTRLLVL.

The V call is TRBV7-3, the J call TRBJ2-1; TRBD2 aligns across 10 bases. The CDR3 runs to 15 residues. With V trimmed by 5 bases and J by 12 bases, 13 bases remained unmatched. Germline assignment: CDR1 SGHTA and CDR2 FQGTGA. The CDR3 reads CASSPAGGVGVRQFF. In DNA form, the CDR3 reads TGTGCCAGCAGCCCAGCGGGGGGGGTGGGTGTTAGGCAGTTCTTC.

This clonotype has just a few counts. The CDR3 loop reads CASSYVFNTEAFF. The CDR3 DNA follows: TGTGCCAGCAGTTACGTCTTTAACACTGAAGCTTTCTTT. V gene TRBV6-5 combines with J gene TRBJ1-1; D unclear. Germline lookup yields CDR1 MNHEY and CDR2 SVGAGI. The V end was cut by 2 bases, the J end by 2 bases, with 6 bases between. This CDR3 is built from 13 residues.

This clonotype was found a few times. The chain recombines TRBV5-1 with TRBJ2-5; maybe TRBD2 (5 bases). The germline CDR1 and CDR2 sequences are SGHRS and YFSETQ. V was shortened by 0 bases and J by 9 bases, with 18 bases between the two germline ends. The CDR3 runs 15 residues. CDR3 residues: CASSLGSAGDWAQYF. CDR3 DNA: TGCGCCAGCAGCTTGGGATCGGCGGGCGACTGGGCCCAGTACTTC.

The chain uses TRBV5-6 and TRBJ2-5; 7 positions match TRBD1. Germline CDR1 is SGHDT and CDR2 is YYEEEE. The CDR3 runs to 14 residues. V shed 4 bases and J 3 bases; nucleotides not matched to a gene: 6. The CDR3 DNA sequence: TGTGCCAGCAGCCTAGTAACAGGGGAAGAGACCCAGTACTTC. Residues: CASSLVTGEETQYF.

The CDR3 is CASSARDSYEQYV. The DNA of the CDR3 is TGTGCCAGCAGCGCCCGGGACTCCTACGAGCAGTACGTC. The chain is built from TRBV7-9 and TRBJ2-7; tentatively, D is TRBD2 (5 bases). Germline CDR1 is SEHNR and CDR2 is FQNEAQ (reference sequence). This CDR3 comprises 13 residues. The V end was cut by 5 bases, the J end by 0 bases, with 8 bases between.

The chain uses TRBV28 and TRBJ2-6; 11 bases match TRBD1. Germline CDR1 and CDR2: MDHEN and SYDVKM. The V gene end was trimmed by 6 bases and the J gene end by 3 bases; junction bases not matched to a gene: 7. The CDR3 contains 17 residues. The CDR3 region is CASSLGQGAGGANVLTF. CDR3 in DNA: TGTGCCAGCAGCCTCGGACAGGGGGCCGGTGGGGCCAACGTCCTGACTTTC.

This rearrangement joins TRBV7-2 to TRBJ1-2, with 7 bases fitting TRBD1. This CDR3 has 15 amino acids. Germline V gene lookup returns CDR1 SGHTA and CDR2 FQGNSA. V shed 5 bases and J 1 base; nucleotides not matched to a gene: 7. The CDR3 loop reads CASSPRDSRNYGYTF. CDR3 nucleotide sequence: TGTGCCAGCAGCCCGCGGGACAGCCGTAACTATGGCTACACCTTC.

The rearrangement joins TRBV7-2 to TRBJ2-2, with unresolved D. The CDR3 has 15 amino acids. The ends were cut back, 1 base at V and 7 bases at J, with 13 bases in the middle. The germline gives CDR1 SGHTA, CDR2 FQGNSA. CDR3 amino acids: CASSLDLFIIGELFF. CDR3 nucleotides: TGTGCCAGCAGCTTAGATCTGTTTATCATCGGGGAGCTGTTTTTT.

CDR3 nucleotide sequence: TGTGCCAGCAGGCCGGACAGGTATACCGGGGAGCTGTTTTTT. Its protein is CASRPDRYTGELFF. V gene TRBV2 combines with J gene TRBJ2-2; 7 bases map to TRBD1. With V trimmed by 6 bases and J by 5 bases, 6 bases remained unmatched. CDR1 and CDR2 (germline): SNHLY, FYNNEI. This CDR3 has 14 residues.

The CDR3 sequence: CAWSIRRDQPQHF. The CDR3 DNA follows: TGTGCCTGGAGTATCAGAAGGGATCAGCCCCAGCATTTT. J is TRBJ1-5 and V is TRBV30, with D hard to call. Trimming shortened V by 2 bases and J by 5 bases, and 10 bases separated the two germline ends. CDR3 length equals 13 residues. CDR1 and CDR2 (germline): GTSNPN, SVGIG (reference sequence).

Ten or more counts support this clonotype. V is TRBV6-4 and J is TRBJ2-3; 9 bases align to TRBD2. Looked up from germline, CDR1 is MRHNA and CDR2 is SNTAGT. J gave up 0 bases and V 3 bases, and 4 bases lay outside the gene matches. The CDR3 is 16 residues long. For the CDR3, the DNA is TGTGCCAGCAGTGAGGCTAGCGGGGATAGCACAGATACGCAGTATTTT. Encoded protein: CASSEASGDSTDTQYF.

In nucleotides, the CDR3 is TGTGCCAGCGAGGGAGGCGGCATGAACACTGAAGCTTTCTTT. Amino acids: CASEGGGMNTEAFF. The chain links TRBV7-2 to TRBJ1-1; no clear D gene. CDR1 and CDR2 from the germline V gene are SGHTA and FQGNSA. Deletions cut 8 bases from V and 0 bases from J, with 13 bases between. The CDR3 is 14 amino acids. The full variable domain, in which reference TRBV7-2 and TRBJ1-1 provide the parts outside the CDR3, is GAGVSQSPSNKVTEKGKDVELRCDPISGHTALYWYRQSLGQGLEFLIYFQGNSAPDKSGLPSDRFSAERTGGSVSTLTIQRTQQEDSAVYLCASEGGGMNTEAFFGQGTRLTVV.

V and J are TRBV25-1 and TRBJ2-4; either TRBD1 or TRBD2 may supply D (5 bases each). V was shortened by 6 bases and J by 1 base, with 22 bases between the two germline ends. Germline CDR1 is MGHDK and CDR2 is SYGVNS. The CDR3 sequence is 18 residues long. The DNA of the CDR3 is TGTGCCAGCAGCGAAGGGAGCAGGGATAGTTTGGCCAAAAACATTCAGTACTTC. Protein: CASSEGSRDSLAKNIQYF.

This chain's CDR3 is CSARMGRVAEAFF. For the CDR3, the DNA is TGCAGTGCTAGGATGGGGCGGGTTGCTGAAGCTTTCTTT. The J gene is TRBJ1-1, the V gene TRBV20-1; possible D gene TRBD1, 5 bases. The germline V and J ends were trimmed by 3 bases and 6 bases, with 14 bases remaining between them. CDR1 and CDR2 (germline): DFQATT, SNEGSKA (reference sequence). The CDR3 totals 13 residues.

This clonotype was counted a few times. The rearrangement joins TRBV2 to TRBJ2-1, with a tentative D call TRBD2 (5 bases). CDR1 SNHLY and CDR2 FYNNEI come from the germline V gene. Trimming shortened V by 3 bases and J by 0 bases, and 12 bases separated the two germline ends. There are 16 residues in the CDR3. The DNA for the CDR3 is TGTGCCAGCAGTGAGAGGGCCATTAGCTCCTACAATGAGCAGTTCTTC. Its protein product is CASSERAISSYNEQFF.

This clonotype was picked up a small number of times. The chain recombines TRBV20-1 with TRBJ2-3, with D tentatively TRBD2 (6 bases). The V gene lost 5 bases and the J gene lost 4 bases, with 13 bases spanning the gap. This CDR3 spans 13 amino acids. Looked up from germline, CDR1 is DFQATT and CDR2 is SNEGSKA (reference sequence). CDR3 nucleotide sequence: TGCAGTGCTCCCATGCGGGGAGCAGATACGCAGTATTTT. Protein: CSAPMRGADTQYF.

A few counts support this clonotype. J is TRBJ2-5 and V is TRBV7-2, with TRBD2 identical over 9 bases. Germline trimming cut 6 bases from V and 2 bases from J; bases unmatched to any gene: 7. The CDR3 sequence is 15 residues long. Germline V gene data show CDR1 as SGHTA and CDR2 as FQGNSA. The CDR3 is CASRWGTSLQETQYF. CDR3 in DNA: TGTGCCAGCAGGTGGGGGACTAGCCTACAAGAGACCCAGTACTTC.

This rearrangement joins TRBV24-1 to TRBJ2-3; D unclear. The CDR3 spans 13 residues. V shed 3 bases and J shed 1 base, with 4 bases lying between them. CDR1 is KGHDR, CDR2 SFDVKD, per germline. The CDR3 here is CATSDQRTDTQYF. The CDR3 DNA reads as TGTGCCACCAGTGATCAACGCACAGATACGCAGTATTTT.

There are a few counts of this clonotype. The V call is TRBV28, the J call TRBJ2-7; either TRBD1 or TRBD2 may supply D (6 bases each). This CDR3 has 17 residues. Germline loops: CDR1 MDHEN, CDR2 SYDVKM. V shed 6 bases and J shed 4 bases, with 25 bases lying between them. In DNA form, the CDR3 reads TGTGCCAGCAGCCCCCCCGGGGGCCCAATCCCGTCTTACGAGCAGTACGTC. It is translated as CASSPPGGPIPSYEQYV.

V gene TRBV20-1 combines with J gene TRBJ2-1, with 12 bases aligning to TRBD2. The J segment lost 4 bases and the V segment lost 6 bases, leaving 10 bases of the junction unmatched. Germline V CDR1 and CDR2: DFQATT, SNEGSKA (reference sequence). The CDR3 spans 16 residues. The CDR3 protein is CSAHRTSGGTYNEQFF. The CDR3 DNA reads as TGCAGTGCCCACCGAACTAGCGGGGGGACTTACAATGAGCAGTTCTTC.

The chain links TRBV11-2 to TRBJ2-7; 10 bases are a match to TRBD2. Trimming cost V 5 bases and J 1 base; bases outside gene matches: 5. CDR1 is SGHAT, CDR2 FQNNGV, per germline. There are 15 residues in the CDR3. This CDR3 is CASSHPGLASYEQYF. The CDR3 DNA sequence: TGTGCCAGCAGCCACCCGGGACTAGCGTCCTACGAGCAGTACTTC.